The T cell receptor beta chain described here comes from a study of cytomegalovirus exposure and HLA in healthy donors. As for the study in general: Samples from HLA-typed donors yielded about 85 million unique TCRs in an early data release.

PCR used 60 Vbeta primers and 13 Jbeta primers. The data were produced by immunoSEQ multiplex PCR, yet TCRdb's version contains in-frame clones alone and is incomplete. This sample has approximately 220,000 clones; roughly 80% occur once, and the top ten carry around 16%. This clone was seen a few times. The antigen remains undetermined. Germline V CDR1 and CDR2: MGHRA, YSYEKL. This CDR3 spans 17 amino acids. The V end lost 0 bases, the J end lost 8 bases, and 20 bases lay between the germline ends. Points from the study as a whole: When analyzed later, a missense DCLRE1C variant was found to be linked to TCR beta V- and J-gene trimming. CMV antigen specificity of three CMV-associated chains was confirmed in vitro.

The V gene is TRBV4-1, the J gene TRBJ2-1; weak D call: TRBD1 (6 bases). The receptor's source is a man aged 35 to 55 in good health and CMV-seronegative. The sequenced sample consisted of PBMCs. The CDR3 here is CASSQDIRQAVRYEQFF. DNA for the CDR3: TGCGCCAGCAGCCAAGATATCAGACAGGCGGTCCGGTATGAGCAGTTCTTC.